This TCR beta chain derives from a study of T-cell memory formation after mild COVID-19. Broader study findings: Clones shrinking from day 15 to 85 showed even CD4/CD8 mixes; later expanders tilted CD4+.

The CDR3 length is 15 residues. Trimming took 0 bases from V and 5 from J, leaving 13 bases between them. Looked up from germline, CDR1 is KGHSH and CDR2 is LQKENI. Libraries for TCRalpha and TCRbeta carried sample barcodes and unique molecular identifiers via 5'RACE. TCRdb re-called the 5' RACE reads with MiXCR, one entry per CDR3 protein. The table lists 92,000 or so distinct CDR3 sequences, about 15% of them singletons. Of note for this clonotype: Its antigen remains unknown.

Source material: PBMCs or a T cell subset sorted from them (not recorded which). The chain employs TRBV18 and TRBJ2-5, with D possibly matching TRBD1 (7 bases). The TCR was taken from a man between 18 and 35 years old who had mild COVID-19 (a few samples of this study predate the infection). Cell type and time point are not known. In DNA, the CDR3 is TGTGCCAGCTCACCACCGGAGGGGGCCGGTGAGACCCAGTACTTC. Translation gives CASSPPEGAGETQYF.